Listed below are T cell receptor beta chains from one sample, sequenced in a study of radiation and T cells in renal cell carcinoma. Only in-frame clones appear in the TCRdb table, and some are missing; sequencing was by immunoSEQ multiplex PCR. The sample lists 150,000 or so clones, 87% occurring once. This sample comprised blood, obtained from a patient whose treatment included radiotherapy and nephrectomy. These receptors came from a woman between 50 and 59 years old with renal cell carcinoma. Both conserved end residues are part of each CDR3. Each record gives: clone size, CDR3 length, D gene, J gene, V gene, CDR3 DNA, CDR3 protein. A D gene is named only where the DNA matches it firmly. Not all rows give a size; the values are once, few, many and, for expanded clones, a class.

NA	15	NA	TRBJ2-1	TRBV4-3	TGCGCCAGCAGCCGGGAGCGGGTCTCCTACAATGAGCAGTTCTTC	CASSRERVSYNEQFF
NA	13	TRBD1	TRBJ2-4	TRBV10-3	TGTGCCATCAGCGGACAGGGGGTAGGCATTCAGTACTTC	CAISGQGVGIQYF
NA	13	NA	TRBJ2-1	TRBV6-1	TGTGCCAGCAGGGGGACATCCTACAATGAGCAGTTCTTC	CASRGTSYNEQFF
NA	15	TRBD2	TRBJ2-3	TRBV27	TGTGCCAGCAGGTCTTTAGCGGGTAACACAGATACGCAGTATTTT	CASRSLAGNTDTQYF
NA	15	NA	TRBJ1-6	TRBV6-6	TGTGCCAGCAGTTACCTCGGTCAGCCGAATATACTCCTCCACTTT	CASSYLGQPNILLHF
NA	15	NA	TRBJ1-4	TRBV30	TGTGCCTGGAGTAAGGGACACTCCTCAGGGGAAAAACTGTTTTTT	CAWSKGHSSGEKLFF
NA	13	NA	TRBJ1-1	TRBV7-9	TGTGCCAGCAGCTTTGCGGTCTACGCTGAAGCTTTCTTT	CASSFAVYAEAFF
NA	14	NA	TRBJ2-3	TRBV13	TGTGCCAGCAGCTCCCGGGACGCCACAGATACGCAGTATTTT	CASSSRDATDTQYF
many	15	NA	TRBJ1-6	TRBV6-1	TGTGCCAGCAGTCTCCCCCAGGGCGAGGGTTCACCCCTCCACTTT	CASSLPQGEGSPLHF
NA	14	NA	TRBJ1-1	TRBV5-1	TGCGCCAGCAGCCCCGACCCCTCGAACACTGAAGCTTTCTTT	CASSPDPSNTEAFF
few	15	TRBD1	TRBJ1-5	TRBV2	TGTGCCAGCAGTGAACAGGCAGGGACAGTTTGGCCCCAGCATTTT	CASSEQAGTVWPQHF
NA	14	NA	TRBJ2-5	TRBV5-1	TGCGCCAGCAGACCAGGGCATTACCAAGAGACCCAGTACTTC	CASRPGHYQETQYF
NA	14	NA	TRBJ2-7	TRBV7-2	TGTGCCAGCAGCTCGACAGGTCCGGCCTACGAGCAGTACTTC	CASSSTGPAYEQYF
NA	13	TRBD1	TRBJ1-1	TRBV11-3	TGTGCCAGCAGCTTCACAGGGGTCACTGAAGCTTTCTTT	CASSFTGVTEAFF
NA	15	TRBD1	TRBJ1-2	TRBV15	TGTGCCACCAGCAGGGAGGACAGGGCTAACTATGGCTACACCTTC	CATSREDRANYGYTF
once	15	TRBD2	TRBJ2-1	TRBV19	TGTGCCAGTAGTATCGGCGGGGGAGTCCTCAATGAGCAGTTCTTC	CASSIGGGVLNEQFF
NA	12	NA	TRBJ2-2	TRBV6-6	TGTGCCAGCACCCACCGTTCGGGGGAGCTGTTTTTT	CASTHRSGELFF
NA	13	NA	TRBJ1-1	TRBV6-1	TGTGCCACCCTTGGGTCCATGAACACTGAAGCTTTCTTT	CATLGSMNTEAFF
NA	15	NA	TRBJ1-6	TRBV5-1	TGCGCCAGCAGCTTGGGGACAGAAAATAATTCACCCCTCCACTTT	CASSLGTENNSPLHF
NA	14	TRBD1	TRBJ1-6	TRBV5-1	TGCGCCAGCACGGACAGGGCAGGGAATTCACCCCTCCACTTT	CASTDRAGNSPLHF
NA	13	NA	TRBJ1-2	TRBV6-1	TGTGCCAGCCGGGGGGGCCGGGACTATGGCTACACCTTC	CASRGGRDYGYTF
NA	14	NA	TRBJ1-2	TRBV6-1	TGTGCCAGCAGTGAAGCGGAAACAGGGAGTGGCTACACCTTC	CASSEAETGSGYTF
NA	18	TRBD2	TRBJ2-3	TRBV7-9	TGTGCCAGCAGCAGGCGCGGGGGACTCTTTCTTCGCACAGATACGCAGTATTTT	CASSRRGGLFLRTDTQYF
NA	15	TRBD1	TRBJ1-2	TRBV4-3	TGCGCCAGCAGCCGCATGAACCGGGACAGCTATGGCTACACCTTC	CASSRMNRDSYGYTF
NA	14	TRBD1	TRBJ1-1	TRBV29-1	TGCAGCGTTGAGCAGGGGGCGAGAAACACTGAAGCTTTCTTT	CSVEQGARNTEAFF
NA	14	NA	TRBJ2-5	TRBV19	TGTGCCAGTAGTGCTCGGGACATCCAAGAGACCCAGTACTTC	CASSARDIQETQYF
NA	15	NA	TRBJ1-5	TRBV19	TGTGCCAGTAAAGTGGGGGCGCAGGGCAATCAGCCCCAGCATTTT	CASKVGAQGNQPQHF
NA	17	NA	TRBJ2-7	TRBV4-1	TGCGCCAGCAGCCCGCCAACCCGAGGGGAATTAAGGTACGAGCAGTACTTC	CASSPPTRGELRYEQYF
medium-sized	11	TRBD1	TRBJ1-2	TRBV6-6	TGTGCCAGCAGCCCAGGGGGTGGCTACACCTTC	CASSPGGGYTF
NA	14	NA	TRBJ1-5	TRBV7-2	TGTGCCAGCAGCTTAAGGACGGATAATCAGCCCCAGCATTTT	CASSLRTDNQPQHF
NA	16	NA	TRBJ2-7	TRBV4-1	TGCGCCAGCAGCCTTGGCGCCGGGACACCCTCCTACGAGCAGTACTTC	CASSLGAGTPSYEQYF
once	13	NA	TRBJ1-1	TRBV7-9	TGTGCCAGCAGCTTAGAACAGGGCACTGAAGCTTTCTTT	CASSLEQGTEAFF
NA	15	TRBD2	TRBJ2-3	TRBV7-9	TGTGCCAGCAGCTTCTGGACTAGCGGCACAGATACGCAGTATTTT	CASSFWTSGTDTQYF
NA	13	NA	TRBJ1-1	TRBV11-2	TGTGCCAGCAGACCCACAGCGAACACTGAAGCTTTCTTT	CASRPTANTEAFF
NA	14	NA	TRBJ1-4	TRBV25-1	TGTGCCAGCAGTGAATGGGGGGGTAATGAAAAACTGTTTTTT	CASSEWGGNEKLFF
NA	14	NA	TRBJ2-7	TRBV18	TGTGCCAGCTCAAGGGACTTCCCCGTCTCCGAGCAGTACTTC	CASSRDFPVSEQYF
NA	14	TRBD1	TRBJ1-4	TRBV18	TGTGCCAGCTCAATGGACAGGGTCGGTGAAAAACTGTTTTTT	CASSMDRVGEKLFF
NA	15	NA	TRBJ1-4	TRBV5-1	TGCGCCAGCAGCTTGGCGGCAGGGAGTAATGAAAAACTGTTTTTT	CASSLAAGSNEKLFF
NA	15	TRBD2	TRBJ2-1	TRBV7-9	TGTGCCAGCAGGTCCACTAGCGGGGGGGTCAATGAGCAGTTCTTC	CASRSTSGGVNEQFF
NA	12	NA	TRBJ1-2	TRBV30	TGTGCCTGGAGTCCAGGTGACTATGGCTACACCTTC	CAWSPGDYGYTF
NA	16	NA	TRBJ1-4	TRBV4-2	TGTGCCAGCAGCCAAGATATAGTGAGGATTAATGAAAAACTGTTTTTT	CASSQDIVRINEKLFF
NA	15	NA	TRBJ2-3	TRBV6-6	TGTGCCAGCAGTTACATGGGAACTTTGGGAGATACGCAGTATTTT	CASSYMGTLGDTQYF
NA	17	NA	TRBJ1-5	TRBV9	TGTGCCAGCAGCCCAGGGGTGGGGATCTATAGCAATCAGCCCCAGCATTTT	CASSPGVGIYSNQPQHF
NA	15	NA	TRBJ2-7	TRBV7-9	TGTGCCAGCAGCTCCAACCCCCGGGACAACTACGAGCAGTACTTC	CASSSNPRDNYEQYF
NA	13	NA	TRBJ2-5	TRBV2	TGTGCCAGCAGCGGTGGAGGGGCGGAGACCCAGTACTTC	CASSGGGAETQYF
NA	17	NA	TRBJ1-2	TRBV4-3	TGCGCCAGCAGCCAAGATCCAGCTGGGGACGGAAACTATGGCTACACCTTC	CASSQDPAGDGNYGYTF
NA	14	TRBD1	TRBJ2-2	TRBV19	TGTGCCAGTATCGGGACAGCGAACACCGGGGAGCTGTTTTTT	CASIGTANTGELFF
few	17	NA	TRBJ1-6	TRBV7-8	TGTGCCAGCAGCTCGGGACTTCCTAGCTCCTATAATTCACCCCTCCACTTT	CASSSGLPSSYNSPLHF
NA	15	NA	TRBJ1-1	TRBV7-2	TGTGCCAGCAGCTTCACCGCGGGGGGAGGCACTGAAGCTTTCTTT	CASSFTAGGGTEAFF
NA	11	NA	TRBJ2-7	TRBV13	TGTGCCAGCAGCTTACTAGGACAGCAGTACTTC	CASSLLGQQYF
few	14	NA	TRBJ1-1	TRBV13	TGTGCCAGCAGCGACTATAGGGGGGGCACTGAAGCTTTCTTT	CASSDYRGGTEAFF
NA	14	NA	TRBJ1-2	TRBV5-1	TGCGCCAGCAGCTCACGGCAGGGAAACTATGGCTACACCTTC	CASSSRQGNYGYTF
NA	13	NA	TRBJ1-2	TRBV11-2	TGTGCCAGCAGCTCCGGACAGTACTATGGCTACACCTTC	CASSSGQYYGYTF
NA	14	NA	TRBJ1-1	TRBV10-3	TGTGCCATCAGTGACAGGGTACGTGTGACTGAAGCTTTCTTT	CAISDRVRVTEAFF
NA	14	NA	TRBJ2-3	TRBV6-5	TGTGCCAGCAGTTACTCTGGAACCACAGATACGCAGTATTTT	CASSYSGTTDTQYF